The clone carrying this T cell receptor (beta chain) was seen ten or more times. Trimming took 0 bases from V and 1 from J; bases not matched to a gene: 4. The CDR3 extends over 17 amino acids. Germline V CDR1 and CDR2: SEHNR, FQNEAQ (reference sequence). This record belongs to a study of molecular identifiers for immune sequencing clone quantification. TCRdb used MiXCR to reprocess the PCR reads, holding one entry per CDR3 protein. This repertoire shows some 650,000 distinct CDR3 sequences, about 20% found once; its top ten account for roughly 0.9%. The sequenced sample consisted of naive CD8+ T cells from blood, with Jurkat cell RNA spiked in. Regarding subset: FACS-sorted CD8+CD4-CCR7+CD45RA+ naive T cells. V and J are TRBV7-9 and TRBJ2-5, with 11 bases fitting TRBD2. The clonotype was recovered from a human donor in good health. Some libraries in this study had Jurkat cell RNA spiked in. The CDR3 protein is CASSLAPGTSGQETQYF. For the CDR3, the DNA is TGTGCCAGCAGCTTAGCCCCCGGGACTAGCGGCCAAGAGACCCAGTACTTC.